Reported below is one T cell receptor beta chain. The target antigen is unknown. The sample belongs to a study of brain T cells in children with intractable seizures. Regarding the study as a whole: HCMV serostatus was not known, and viral specificity came from CDR3 similarity only.

Generated by immunoSEQ multiplex PCR, the TCRdb table keeps only in-frame clones and is missing some. The data contain 340,000 or so clones, over 90% of them singletons. Time point reported: blood from clinic visit 5 months post-surgery; TSC patient then seizure free. Surgery cases with the highest brain T cell transcript signatures were chosen for sequencing. Pre-surgery treatment included at least one anti-epileptic drug. V lost 2 bases and J lost 3, with 13 bases in between. Germline V CDR1 and CDR2: MNHEY, SVGAGI. CDR3 length: 15 amino acids. The TCR originated in a boy in the first two years of life with tuberous sclerosis and intractable seizures. This rearrangement joins TRBV6-5 to TRBJ1-1; no clear D. The sequencing here drew on peripheral blood, taken more than 4 months after surgery. CDR3 region: CASSYGYATYTEAFF. The CDR3 DNA sequence: TGTGCCAGCAGTTACGGGTATGCTACCTACACTGAAGCTTTCTTT.